In this sample, the clone carrying this TCR beta chain turned up many times. The antigen is undetermined. The entry originates in a study of identical twins. TCRdb called the 5' RACE reads again in MiXCR, with one record for every CDR3 protein. The profile covers about 240,000 distinct CDR3 sequences, with more than 9% appearing a single time and more than 8.5% taken by the ten largest. Everyone who donated was a healthy Caucasian. CDR3 length: 13 amino acids. Germline loops: CDR1 LGHNA, CDR2 YSLEER. The V end was cut by 4 bases, the J end by 3 bases, with 10 bases between. Study-level findings and limits: There were fewer insertions in abundant cord blood beta clonotypes, but memory repertoires showed no such pattern. Potential partial confounding of zero-insertion analyses by invariant MAIT and iNKT cells was noted.

The chain employs TRBV4-3 and TRBJ2-7, with a tentative D call TRBD2 (6 bases). The source material was memory T cells sorted from blood. The receptor comes from a man aged 45-65 years in good health. The CDR3 DNA reads TGCGCCAGCAGCCGCGGGACTGGCTACGAGCAGTACTTC. As protein: CASSRGTGYEQYF.